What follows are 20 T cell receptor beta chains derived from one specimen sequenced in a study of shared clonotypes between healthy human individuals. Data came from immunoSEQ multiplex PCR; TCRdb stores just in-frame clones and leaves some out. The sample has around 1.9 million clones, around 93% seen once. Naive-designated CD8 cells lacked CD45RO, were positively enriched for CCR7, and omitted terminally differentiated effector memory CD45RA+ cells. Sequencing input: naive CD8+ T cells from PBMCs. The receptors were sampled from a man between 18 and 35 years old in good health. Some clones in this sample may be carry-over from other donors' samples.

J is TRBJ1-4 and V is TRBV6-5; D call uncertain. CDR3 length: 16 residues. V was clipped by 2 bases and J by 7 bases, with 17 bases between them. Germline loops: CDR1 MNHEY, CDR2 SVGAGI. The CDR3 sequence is CASSYEDSTAGEKLFF. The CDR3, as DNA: TGTGCCAGCAGTTACGAAGATTCGACGGCGGGTGAAAAACTGTTTTTT.

CDR3 sequence (DNA): TGCGCCAGCAGATCGGGACTAAAGACAGATACGCAGTATTTT. This codes for CASRSGLKTDTQYF. J is TRBJ2-3 and V is TRBV4-3; 7 bases match TRBD2. V was clipped by 6 bases and J by 3 bases; unmatched bases: 6. Per germline, CDR1 LGHNA and CDR2 YSLEER. The CDR3 contains 14 residues.

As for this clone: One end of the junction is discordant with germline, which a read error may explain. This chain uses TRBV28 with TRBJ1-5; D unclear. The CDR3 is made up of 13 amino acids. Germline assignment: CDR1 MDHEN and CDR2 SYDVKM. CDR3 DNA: TGTGCCAGCAGTCCTACCCATAATCAGGCCCAGCATTTT. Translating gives CASSPTHNQAQHF.

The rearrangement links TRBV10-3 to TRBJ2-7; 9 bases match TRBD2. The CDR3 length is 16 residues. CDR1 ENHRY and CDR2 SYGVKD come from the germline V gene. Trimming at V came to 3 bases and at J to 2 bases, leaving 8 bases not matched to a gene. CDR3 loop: CAISEPSREGPYEQYF. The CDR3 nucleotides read TGTGCCATCAGTGAACCGTCGCGGGAGGGCCCCTACGAGCAGTACTTC.

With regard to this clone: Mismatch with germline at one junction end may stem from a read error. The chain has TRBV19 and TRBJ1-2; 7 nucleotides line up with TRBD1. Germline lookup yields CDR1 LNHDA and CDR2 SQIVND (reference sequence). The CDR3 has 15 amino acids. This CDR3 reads CASSIDPGGNDGYTF. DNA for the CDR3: TGTGCCAGTAGTATCGACCCAGGGGGTAACGATGGCTACACCTTC. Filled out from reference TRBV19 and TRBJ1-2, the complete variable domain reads DGGITQSPKYLFRKEGQNVTLSCEQNLNHDAMYWYRQDPGQGLRLIYYSQIVNDFQKGDIAEGYSVSREKKESFPLTVTSAQKNPTAFYLCASSIDPGGNDGYTFGSGTRLTVV.

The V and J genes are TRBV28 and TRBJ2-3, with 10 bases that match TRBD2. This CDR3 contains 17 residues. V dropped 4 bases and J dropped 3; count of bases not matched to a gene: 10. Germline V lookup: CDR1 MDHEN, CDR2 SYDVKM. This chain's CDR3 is CASSSRGLAESTDTQYF. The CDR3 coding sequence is TGTGCCAGCAGTTCCCGTGGACTAGCGGAATCGACAGATACGCAGTATTTT.

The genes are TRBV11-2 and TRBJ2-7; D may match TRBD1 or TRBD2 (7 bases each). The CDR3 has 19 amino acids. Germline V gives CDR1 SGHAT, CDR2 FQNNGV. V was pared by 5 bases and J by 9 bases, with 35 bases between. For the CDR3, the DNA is TGTGCCAGCAGCCCCTACCAGGGGGGGGTCGAGAAGGAGACTACAGGGCAGTACTTC. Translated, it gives CASSPYQGGVEKETTGQYF.

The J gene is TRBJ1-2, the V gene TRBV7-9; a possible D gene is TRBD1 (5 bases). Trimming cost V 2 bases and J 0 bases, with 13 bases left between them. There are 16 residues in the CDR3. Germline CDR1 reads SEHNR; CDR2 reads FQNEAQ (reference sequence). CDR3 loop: CASSLTHQTANYGYTF. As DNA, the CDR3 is TGTGCCAGCAGCTTAACCCACCAGACAGCTAACTATGGCTACACCTTC.

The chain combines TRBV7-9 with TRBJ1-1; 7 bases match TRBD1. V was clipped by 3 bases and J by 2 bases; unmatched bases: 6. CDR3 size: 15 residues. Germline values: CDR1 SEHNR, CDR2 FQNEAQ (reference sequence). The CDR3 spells CASSFQGGPNTEAFF. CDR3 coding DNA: TGTGCCAGCAGCTTCCAGGGGGGGCCAAACACTGAAGCTTTCTTT.

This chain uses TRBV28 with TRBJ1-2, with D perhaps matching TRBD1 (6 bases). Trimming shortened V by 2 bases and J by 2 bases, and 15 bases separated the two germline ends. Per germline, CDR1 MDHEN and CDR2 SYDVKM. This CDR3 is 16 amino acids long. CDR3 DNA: TGTGCCAGCAGTTTAACGTTAGGGGGGCGGAACTATGGCTACACCTTC. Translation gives CASSLTLGGRNYGYTF.

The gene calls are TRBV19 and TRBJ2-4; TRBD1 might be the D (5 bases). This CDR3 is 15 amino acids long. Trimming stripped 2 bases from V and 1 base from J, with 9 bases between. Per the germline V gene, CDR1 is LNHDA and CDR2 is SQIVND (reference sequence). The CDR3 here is CASSILGAAKNIQYF. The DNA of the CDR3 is TGTGCCAGTAGTATATTAGGGGCGGCCAAAAACATTCAGTACTTC.

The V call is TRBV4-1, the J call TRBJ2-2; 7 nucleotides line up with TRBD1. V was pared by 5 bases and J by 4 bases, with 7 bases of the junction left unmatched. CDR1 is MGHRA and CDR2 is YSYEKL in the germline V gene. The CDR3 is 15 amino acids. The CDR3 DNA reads TGCGCCAGCAGCTACCGGGACAGTAGCACCGGGGAGCTGTTTTTT. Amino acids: CASSYRDSSTGELFF.

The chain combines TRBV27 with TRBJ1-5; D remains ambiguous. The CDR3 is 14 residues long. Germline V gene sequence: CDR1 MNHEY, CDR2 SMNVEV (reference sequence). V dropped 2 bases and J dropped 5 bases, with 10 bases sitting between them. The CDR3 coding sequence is TGTGCCAGCAGTTTAAGGGAACGGGATCAGCCCCAGCATTTT. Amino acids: CASSLRERDQPQHF.

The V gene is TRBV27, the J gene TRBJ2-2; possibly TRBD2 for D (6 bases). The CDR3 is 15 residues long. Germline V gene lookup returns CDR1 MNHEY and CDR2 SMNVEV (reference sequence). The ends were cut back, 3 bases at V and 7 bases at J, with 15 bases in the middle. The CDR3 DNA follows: TGTGCCAGCAGTTTCCTCTGGGAAGCGGGCGGGGAGCTGTTTTTT. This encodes CASSFLWEAGGELFF.

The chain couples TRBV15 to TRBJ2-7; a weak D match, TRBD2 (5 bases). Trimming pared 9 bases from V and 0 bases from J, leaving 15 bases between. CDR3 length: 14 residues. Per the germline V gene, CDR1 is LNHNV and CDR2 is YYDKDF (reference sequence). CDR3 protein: CATQPRESSYEQYF. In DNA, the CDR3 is TGTGCCACGCAACCGAGGGAGAGCTCCTACGAGCAGTACTTC.

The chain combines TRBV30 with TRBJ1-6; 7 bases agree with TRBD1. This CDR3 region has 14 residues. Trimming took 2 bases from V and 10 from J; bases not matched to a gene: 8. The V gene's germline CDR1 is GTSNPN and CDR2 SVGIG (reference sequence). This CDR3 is CAWSRGQGDSPLHF. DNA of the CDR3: TGTGCCTGGAGTCGAGGGCAGGGGGACTCACCCCTCCACTTT.

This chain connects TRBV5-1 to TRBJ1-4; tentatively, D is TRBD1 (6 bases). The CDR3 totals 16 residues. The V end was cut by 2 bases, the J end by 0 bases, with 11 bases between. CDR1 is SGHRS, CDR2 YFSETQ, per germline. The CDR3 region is CASSLGQPATNEKLFF. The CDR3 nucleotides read TGCGCCAGCAGCTTAGGACAGCCAGCAACTAATGAAAAACTGTTTTTT.

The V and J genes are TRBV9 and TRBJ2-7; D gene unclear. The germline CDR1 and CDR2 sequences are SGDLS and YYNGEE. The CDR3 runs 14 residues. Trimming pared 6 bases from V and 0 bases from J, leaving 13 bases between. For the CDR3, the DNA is TGTGCCAGCACCTCTGGGGTGAGCTCCTACGAGCAGTACTTC. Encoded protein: CASTSGVSSYEQYF.

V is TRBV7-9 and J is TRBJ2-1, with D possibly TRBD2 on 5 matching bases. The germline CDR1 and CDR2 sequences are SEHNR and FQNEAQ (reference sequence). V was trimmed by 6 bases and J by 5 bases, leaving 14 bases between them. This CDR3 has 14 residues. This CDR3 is CASSPPPGDNEQFF. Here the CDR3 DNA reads TGTGCCAGCAGTCCCCCCCCCGGGGACAATGAGCAGTTCTTC.

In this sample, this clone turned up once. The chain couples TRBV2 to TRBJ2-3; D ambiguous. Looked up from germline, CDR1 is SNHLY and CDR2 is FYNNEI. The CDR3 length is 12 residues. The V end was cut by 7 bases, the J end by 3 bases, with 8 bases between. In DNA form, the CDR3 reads TGTGCCAGCAACGGTAGAACAGATACGCAGTATTTT. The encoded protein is CASNGRTDTQYF.